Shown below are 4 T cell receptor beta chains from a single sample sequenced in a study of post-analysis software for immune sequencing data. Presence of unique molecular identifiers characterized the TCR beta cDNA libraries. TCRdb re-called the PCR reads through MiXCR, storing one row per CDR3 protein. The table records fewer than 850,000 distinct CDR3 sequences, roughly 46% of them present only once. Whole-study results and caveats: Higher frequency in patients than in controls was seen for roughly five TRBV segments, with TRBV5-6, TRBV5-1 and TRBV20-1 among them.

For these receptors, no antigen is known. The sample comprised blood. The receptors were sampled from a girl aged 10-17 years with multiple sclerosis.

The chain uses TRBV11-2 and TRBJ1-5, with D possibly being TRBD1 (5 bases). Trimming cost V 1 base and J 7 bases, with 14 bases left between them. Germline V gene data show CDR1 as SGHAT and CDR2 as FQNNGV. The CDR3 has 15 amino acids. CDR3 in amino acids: CASSLVKGHGQPQHF. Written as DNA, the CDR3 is TGTGCCAGCAGCTTAGTAAAGGGGCACGGGCAGCCCCAGCATTTT.

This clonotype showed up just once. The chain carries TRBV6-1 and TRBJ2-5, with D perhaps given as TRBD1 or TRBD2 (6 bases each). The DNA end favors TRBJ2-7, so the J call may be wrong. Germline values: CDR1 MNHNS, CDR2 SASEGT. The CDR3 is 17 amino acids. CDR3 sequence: CASSELPQDYRGYEQYF. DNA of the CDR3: TGTGCCAGCAGTGAACTACCTCAGGACTATAGGGGGTACGAGCAGTACTTC.

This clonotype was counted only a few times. This CDR3 reads CASSWDLGYEQYF. CDR3 DNA sequence: TGTGCCAGCAGCTGGGACCTCGGCTACGAGCAGTACTTC. V usage is TRBV7-2 and J usage is TRBJ2-7; either TRBD1 or TRBD2 may supply D (5 bases each). V lost 4 bases and J lost 3, with 10 bases in between. The CDR3 runs 13 residues. Germline CDR1 reads SGHTA; CDR2 reads FQGNSA.

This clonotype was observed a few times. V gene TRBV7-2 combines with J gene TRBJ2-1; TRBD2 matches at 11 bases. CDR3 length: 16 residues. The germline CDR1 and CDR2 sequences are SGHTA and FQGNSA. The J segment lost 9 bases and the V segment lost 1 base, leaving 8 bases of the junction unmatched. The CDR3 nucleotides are TGTGCCAGCAGCTTAGTACCTAGCGGGAGGTCGAGTGAGCAGTTCTTC. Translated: CASSLVPSGRSSEQFF.